The present T cell receptor beta chain was sequenced within a study of T cells in Graves' hyperthyroidism and ophthalmopathy. This clonotype was observed at least ten times. The junction had 4 bases not matched to a gene; V was cut back by 6 bases and J by 1 base. The length of the CDR3 is 16 residues. Germline values: CDR1 MDHEN, CDR2 SYDVKM. TCR beta CDR3 regions were amplified from RNA transcripts. Researchers ran a first-round RT-PCR on the TCR CDR3 using the HTBI primer set. MiXCR was run by TCRdb on the multiplex PCR reads, yielding one entry per CDR3 protein. The data show 300,000 to 500,000 distinct CDR3 sequences, around an eighth seen once.

This clonotype originated in a man aged 45 to 65 with Graves' ophthalmopathy. The gene calls are TRBV28 and TRBJ2-3, with 13 bases fitting TRBD2. Sequencing input: blood. CDR3 sequence: CASSGLAGEGTDTQYF. CDR3 in DNA: TGTGCCAGCAGCGGACTAGCGGGAGAAGGCACAGATACGCAGTATTTT.